The clone carrying this T cell receptor (beta chain) is a singleton in its sample. The record originates from a study of cytomegalovirus exposure and HLA in healthy donors. Germline loops: CDR1 LGHNA, CDR2 YNFKEQ. The V and J ends lost 0 bases and 4 bases respectively, with 15 bases between them. The CDR3 sequence is 16 residues long. The PCR made use of 60 Vbeta and 13 Jbeta primers. The protocol was immunoSEQ multiplex PCR, while the TCRdb copy is restricted to in-frame clones and leaves out a portion. The sample records over 100,000 clones, about four fifths being singletons. V gene TRBV4-2 combines with J gene TRBJ1-2, with D tentatively TRBD1 (5 bases). The receptor's source is a woman aged 40 to 50 in good health and CMV-seronegative. Sequencing was carried out using PBMCs. CDR3 in amino acids: CASSQDLEGRPYGYTF. The CDR3 bases are TGTGCCAGCAGCCAAGATCTGGAGGGGCGCCCCTATGGCTACACCTTC.